Listed here are 28 T cell receptor beta chains from one sample, sequenced in a study of blood T cell repertoires in COVID-19. The method was immunoSEQ multiplex PCR; TCRdb's version includes in-frame clones alone and lacks a portion of them. The repertoire holds around 270,000 clones, over 75% seen once, with around 1% in the top ten. What was sequenced was peripheral blood. The source of these receptors is a human donor with COVID-19, enrolled during active disease. The donor label of this sample is uncertain.

This clone has just one count. CDR3 sequence reads: CASRRDRDTGELFF. The DNA for the CDR3 is TGTGCCAGCAGGCGGGACAGGGACACCGGGGAGCTGTTTTTT. The V gene is TRBV28, the J gene TRBJ2-2; 9 bases line up with TRBD1. After removal of 6 bases from V and 3 bases from J, the junction contained 2 bases not matched to a gene. The CDR3 consists of 14 residues. CDR1 and CDR2 (germline): MDHEN, SYDVKM.

CDR3 residues: CSARVATEAFF. CDR3 DNA: TGCAGTGCTAGAGTAGCCACTGAAGCTTTCTTT. This chain links TRBV20-1 with TRBJ1-1; D call uncertain. The CDR3 is 11 residues long. Per the germline V gene, CDR1 is DFQATT and CDR2 is SNEGSKA (reference sequence). The V end was cut by 1 base, the J end by 4 bases, with 4 bases between.

This clone was seen only once. The chain joins TRBV7-9 to TRBJ1-1; 8 bases are a match to TRBD1. CDR1 and CDR2 (germline): SEHNR, FQNEAQ (reference sequence). Losses at the gene ends were 6 bases for V and 4 bases for J; bases not matched to a gene: 7. This CDR3 region has 14 residues. In nucleotides, the CDR3 is TGTGCCAGCAGAAGCACAGGGGGGGTCACTGAAGCTTTCTTT. This sequence encodes CASRSTGGVTEAFF.

The chain has TRBV21-1 and TRBJ1-3. TRBV21-1 is designated a pseudogene. The CDR3 covers 17 residues. CDR3 nucleotides: TGTGCCAGCAGCAGGGGAGCAACCCTCCTCTCTGGAAACACCATATATTTT. This gives the protein CASSRGATLLSGNTIYF.

The chain carries TRBV12-5 and TRBJ1-6; 7 bases are a match to TRBD1. The CDR3 extends over 16 amino acids. The germline V gene has CDR1 LGHNT and CDR2 FRNRAP. After removal of 3 bases from V and 6 bases from J, the junction contained 8 bases not matched to a gene. Here the CDR3 DNA reads TGTGCTAGTGGTTTCGTTGGGACAGCTCTTAATTCACCCCTCCACTTT. Encoded protein: CASGFVGTALNSPLHF.

The chain combines TRBV3-1 (or the pseudogene TRBV3-2) with TRBJ2-7, with D unresolved. The V end lost 6 bases, the J end lost 0 bases, and 12 bases lay between the germline ends. Germline V lookup: CDR1 LGHDT, CDR2 YNNKEL (reference sequence). This CDR3 is 14 amino acids long. For the CDR3, the DNA is TGTGCCAGCAGTCGACACGATAGCTCCTACGAGCAGTACTTC. The encoded protein is CASSRHDSSYEQYF.

The chain links TRBV29-1 to TRBJ2-3; TRBD1 agrees at 9 bases. Unmatched junction bases numbered 7, after V lost 7 bases and J lost 5 bases. This CDR3 contains 13 residues. Germline V gives CDR1 SQVTM, CDR2 ANQGSEA. The CDR3 DNA sequence: TGCAGCGGAGGGGGACAGGGAGGAGATACGCAGTATTTT. Translation: CSGGGQGGDTQYF.

The chain joins TRBV11-2 to TRBJ1-1; D unresolved. Trimming took off 0 bases at V and 0 bases at J, with 8 bases between the two ends. CDR3 length: 15 amino acids. Germline V gene lookup returns CDR1 SGHAT and CDR2 FQNNGV. CDR3 in amino acids: CASSLEVGVNTEAFF. CDR3 bases: TGTGCCAGCAGCTTAGAAGTCGGAGTGAACACTGAAGCTTTCTTT.

Notes on this clone: Compared with germline, one end of the junction differs, possibly owing to a read error. The V and J genes are TRBV7-7 and TRBJ2-1; weak D call: TRBD1 (6 bases). Germline V CDR1 and CDR2: SSHAT, FNYEAQ (reference sequence). The CDR3 is 15 amino acids. CDR3 bases: TGTGCTAGCAGCTTAGGTCAGGGGCTCTACAATGAGCAGTTCTTC. This sequence encodes CASSLGQGLYNEQFF.

The J gene is TRBJ1-1, the V gene TRBV12-3 or TRBV12-4; no reliable D call. The CDR3 consists of 13 residues. The V end lost 7 bases, the J end lost 0 bases, and 9 bases lay between the germline ends. CDR3 residues: CASTNRVNTEAFF. CDR3 bases: TGTGCCAGCACCAACAGAGTGAACACTGAAGCTTTCTTT.

CDR3 region: CASSETVAGGGDEQFF. The CDR3, as DNA: TGTGCCAGCAGTGAAACAGTAGCGGGAGGGGGGGATGAGCAGTTCTTC. The chain recombines TRBV6-1 with TRBJ2-1; 11 bases match TRBD2. The V gene end was trimmed by 2 bases and the J gene end by 8 bases; junction bases not matched to a gene: 8. CDR3 length equals 16 residues. Looked up from germline, CDR1 is MNHNS and CDR2 is SASEGT.

This chain uses TRBV2 with TRBJ2-7; 7 nucleotides agree with TRBD2. CDR1 is SNHLY and CDR2 is FYNNEI in the germline V gene. CDR3 length equals 14 residues. V was pared by 6 bases and J by 3 bases, with 8 bases of the junction left unmatched. The CDR3 DNA follows: TGTGCCAGCAGCCTAATTGGCGGGAGCTACGAGCAGTACTTC. Translation gives CASSLIGGSYEQYF.

The rearrangement uses TRBV6-5 and TRBJ2-1, with D unclear. Between the trimmed V and J ends, which lost 2 bases and 5 bases, there was a span of 7 bases. The germline V gene encodes CDR1 MNHEY and CDR2 SVGAGI. The CDR3 totals 13 residues. Here the CDR3 reads CASSYALDNEQFF. The CDR3 DNA sequence: TGTGCCAGCAGTTACGCCCTAGACAATGAGCAGTTCTTC.

J is TRBJ2-5 and V is TRBV5-4, with TRBD2 matching 12 bases. The CDR3 is 16 amino acids. V shed 0 bases, J shed 2 bases, and the junction held 2 bases outside the gene matches. Germline values: CDR1 SGHNT, CDR2 YYREEE (reference sequence). CDR3 in amino acids: CASSLAGTSGQETQYF. In DNA, the CDR3 is TGTGCCAGCAGCTTGGCCGGGACTAGCGGGCAAGAGACCCAGTACTTC.

The V call is TRBV9, the J call TRBJ1-4; D ambiguous. CDR3 length equals 15 residues. Germline values: CDR1 SGDLS, CDR2 YYNGEE. Trimming stripped 3 bases from V and 7 bases from J, with 16 bases between. The CDR3 sequence: CASSGTGEGGEKLFF. The CDR3 bases are TGTGCCAGCAGCGGGACCGGAGAGGGAGGTGAAAAACTGTTTTTT. The full variable domain, completed using reference TRBV9 and TRBJ1-4, is DSGVTQTPKHLITATGQRVTLRCSPRSGDLSVYWYQQSLDQGLQFLIQYYNGEERAKGNILERFSAQQFPDLHSELNLSSLELGDSALYFCASSGTGEGGEKLFFGSGTQLSVL.

The chain employs TRBV18 and TRBJ1-4, with unresolved D. This CDR3 comprises 16 residues. V lost 6 bases, J lost 2 bases, and 16 bases lay in between. The germline CDR1 and CDR2 sequences are KGHSH and LQKENI. The CDR3 here is CASSLRSSGTNEKLFF. The CDR3 nucleotides are TGTGCCAGCTCCCTTAGATCGAGCGGCACTAATGAAAAACTGTTTTTT.

The genes are TRBV4-1 and TRBJ1-4; 7 positions agree with TRBD1. Trimming removed 4 bases from V and 1 base from J; junction bases left unmatched: 9. From germline, CDR1 is MGHRA and CDR2 YSYEKL. There are 17 residues in the CDR3. CDR3 bases: TGCGCCAGCAGCCGCAATTTCCGACAGGGAACTAATGAAAAACTGTTTTTT. Translation: CASSRNFRQGTNEKLFF.

V gene TRBV28 combines with J gene TRBJ1-2; tentatively, D is TRBD1 (6 bases). Germline V gives CDR1 MDHEN, CDR2 SYDVKM. The CDR3 sequence is 13 residues long. V shed 9 bases and J shed 7 bases, with 18 bases lying between them. For the CDR3, the DNA is TGTGCCAGTATAGCGACAGGTATGGTTGGCTACACCTTC. It specifies CASIATGMVGYTF.

The chain is built from TRBV29-1 and TRBJ2-7, with 10 bases that match TRBD1. With 4 bases clipped from V and 3 bases from J, the junction kept 12 bases outside the gene matches. CDR3 length: 16 residues. Germline CDR1 SQVTM, CDR2 ANQGSEA. The CDR3 spells CSVVAFTGTGDYEQYF. CDR3 bases: TGCAGCGTTGTTGCCTTCACCGGGACAGGGGACTACGAGCAGTACTTC.

The chain combines TRBV6-1 with TRBJ1-5; D not certain. CDR1 and CDR2 (germline): MNHNS, SASEGT. The ends were cut back, 2 bases at V and 9 bases at J, with 11 bases in the middle. This CDR3 is built from 13 residues. CDR3 in DNA: TGTGCCAGCAGTGAAAAGAGGTCGTCGCCCCAGCATTTT. This translates into CASSEKRSSPQHF.

In its sample, this clone was seen a few times. The V call is TRBV2, the J call TRBJ2-7; D remains unclear. The germline V and J ends were trimmed by 1 base and 2 bases, with 12 bases remaining between them. The CDR3 is made up of 15 amino acids. Germline V gene sequence: CDR1 SNHLY, CDR2 FYNNEI. CDR3: CASSEGMADTYEQYF. CDR3 DNA: TGTGCCAGCAGTGAAGGAATGGCAGACACCTACGAGCAGTACTTC.

The chain couples TRBV5-8 to TRBJ2-7, with a possible D match to TRBD1 (5 bases). Germline assignment: CDR1 SGHTS and CDR2 YDEGEE. This CDR3 has 15 residues. Trimming removed 4 bases at V and 0 bases at J, with 14 bases between. The CDR3 nucleotides are TGTGCCAGCAGCGCCAGGGTGTCGACCTCCTACGAGCAGTACTTC. It encodes CASSARVSTSYEQYF.

The count of this clone is one. The rearrangement uses TRBV30 and TRBJ2-7, with 10 bases fitting TRBD2. V was clipped by 3 bases and J by 1 base; unmatched bases: 15. Germline CDR1 is GTSNPN and CDR2 is SVGIG (reference sequence). The CDR3 spans 18 residues. The CDR3 coding sequence is TGTGCCTGGAGCCGGACTAGCGGAAGCTTCCTAACTTCCTACGAGCAGTACTTC. Translating gives CAWSRTSGSFLTSYEQYF.

At least ten counts were recorded for this clone. The chain uses TRBV9 and TRBJ1-3; no definite D call. The V and J ends lost 0 bases and 6 bases respectively, with 10 bases between them. The V gene's germline CDR1 is SGDLS and CDR2 YYNGEE. The CDR3 covers 14 residues. CDR3 amino acids: CASSVGVGENTIYF. CDR3 nucleotide sequence: TGTGCCAGCAGCGTAGGAGTAGGAGAAAACACCATATATTTT.

The rearrangement joins TRBV10-3 to TRBJ1-1; no firm D call. V was shortened by 0 bases and J by 1 base, with 6 bases between the two germline ends. Germline loops: CDR1 ENHRY, CDR2 SYGVKD. The CDR3 runs 14 residues. The CDR3 nucleotides are TGTGCCATCAGTGAGTCGGCAGAGAACACTGAAGCTTTCTTT. It is translated as CAISESAENTEAFF.

The chain uses TRBV5-4 and TRBJ1-2; D possibly corresponds to TRBD1 (5 bases). The CDR3 spans 15 residues. Germline lookup yields CDR1 SGHNT and CDR2 YYREEE (reference sequence). V lost 0 bases and J lost 4, with 13 bases in between. The CDR3 sequence is CASSLVGQGSYGYTF. The CDR3 DNA reads as TGTGCCAGCAGCTTGGTGGGTCAGGGTAGCTATGGCTACACCTTC. The complete variable domain, with remaining parts taken from reference TRBV5-4 and TRBJ1-2, reads ETGVTQSPTHLIKTRGQQVTLRCSSQSGHNTVSWYQQALGQGPQFIFQYYREEENGRGNFPPRFSGLQFPNYSSELNVNALELDDSALYLCASSLVGQGSYGYTFGSGTRLTVV.

The genes are TRBV7-3 and TRBJ2-3, with a weak D call TRBD2 (5 bases). V gave up 5 bases and J gave up 0 bases, with 15 bases separating them. This CDR3 has 16 residues. Germline-derived CDR1 and CDR2 are SGHTA and FQGTGA. Here the CDR3 DNA reads TGTGCCAGCAGCCCCGGGGTTCACCCTAGCACAGATACGCAGTATTTT. This sequence encodes CASSPGVHPSTDTQYF.

The V call is TRBV11-3, the J call TRBJ2-1, with D perhaps matching TRBD1 (6 bases). The germline gives CDR1 SGHNT, CDR2 YENEEA. The CDR3 loop spans 13 amino acids. V was pared by 3 bases and J by 10 bases, with 13 bases between. In DNA, the CDR3 is TGTGCCAGCAGCTTTCAGGGGCCGGACGAGCAGTTCTTC. It is translated as CASSFQGPDEQFF.